At least ten counts were recorded for the clone carrying this T cell receptor beta chain. Its antigen remains unidentified. The data were taken from a study of neurological immune-mediated disorders. Overall study results and limits: Multiple sclerosis patients had less TCR clonal expansion than even healthy controls, unlike HTLV-1-associated myelopathy. Subjects shared no identical expanded-clone CDR3 amino acid sequences, suggesting private TCR-beta repertoires in all groups.

The cDNA came from 5'RACE, which used 10-nucleotide random UMIs. Each CDR3 protein gets one entry after TCRdb re-called the 5' RACE reads with MiXCR. This sample carries approximately 38,000 distinct CDR3 sequences, 2% to 2.5% of them seen once, and the ten largest clones take approximately 2.3%. The sequence was obtained from a man aged 50-59 years with multiple sclerosis. Source material: PBMCs.

Here the CDR3 reads CASSFAGTGLTGELFF. CDR3 DNA sequence: TGTGCCAGCAGCTTTGCCGGGACAGGGCTCACCGGGGAGCTGTTTTTT. The V and J genes are TRBV7-2 and TRBJ2-2, with 9 bases identical to TRBD1. Germline V gene sequence: CDR1 SGHTA, CDR2 FQGNSA. V was pared by 3 bases and J by 4 bases, with 6 bases of the junction left unmatched. The CDR3 is made up of 16 amino acids.